Below are 9 T cell receptor beta chains sequenced from a single sample in a study of cytomegalovirus exposure and HLA in healthy donors. The PCR used 60 Vbeta and 13 Jbeta primers. TCRdb's copy holds only in-frame clones and misses some; the assay was immunoSEQ multiplex PCR. The sample contains about 90,000 clones, approximately 84% of which appear only once. Sequenced material: PBMCs. The receptors stem from a man younger than 35 in good health and CMV-seronegative.

This clone was counted a single time. V is TRBV4-1 and J is TRBJ2-7, with D possibly TRBD2 on 7 matching bases. The CDR3 contains 15 residues. Trimming left V 1 base short and J 6 bases short, with 16 bases between. In germline, CDR1 is MGHRA, CDR2 YSYEKL. DNA for the CDR3: TGCGCCAGCAGCCAAGTTTGGCAGGGAGGGGGCGAGCAGTACTTC. Protein: CASSQVWQGGGEQYF.

The genes are TRBV4-1 and TRBJ1-1; D gene unclear. CDR3 size: 15 residues. Trimming cost V 3 bases and J 4 bases, with 15 bases left between them. Germline V lookup: CDR1 MGHRA, CDR2 YSYEKL. CDR3: CASSHPSSGSTEAFF. CDR3 in DNA: TGCGCCAGCAGCCATCCCTCTTCCGGTAGCACTGAAGCTTTCTTT.

The gene calls are TRBV7-3 and TRBJ2-1, with a possible D match to TRBD2 (7 bases). CDR3 length: 12 amino acids. Germline CDR1 and CDR2: SGHTA and FQGTGA. Deletions cut 5 bases from V and 12 bases from J, with 14 bases between. Here the CDR3 DNA reads TGTGCCAGCAGCCCCGAGGGGGAGGGGCAGTTCTTC. This codes for CASSPEGEGQFF. The variable domain in full, with the rest retrieved from reference TRBV7-3 and TRBJ2-1, is GAGVSQTPSNKVTEKGKYVELRCDPISGHTALYWYRQSLGQGPEFLIYFQGTGAADDSGLPNDRFFAVRPEGSVSTLKIQRTERGDSAVYLCASSPEGEGQFFGPGTRLTVL.

J is TRBJ1-1 and V is TRBV6-6; 7 nucleotides match TRBD1. Germline V gene data show CDR1 as MNHNY and CDR2 as SVGAGI (reference sequence). The CDR3 runs 12 residues. V lost 8 bases, J lost 6 bases, and 6 bases stayed unmatched. CDR3 DNA sequence: TGTGCCAGCGGGAAGGACAGGTCTGAAGCTTTCTTT. This sequence encodes CASGKDRSEAFF.

In its sample, this clone was seen a few times. CDR3 sequence (DNA): TGCGCCAGCATCGGACAGGGACCCTACGAGCAGTACTTC. Translated: CASIGQGPYEQYF. The chain employs TRBV5-1 and TRBJ2-7, with TRBD1 matching over 8 bases. J was trimmed by 2 bases and V by 6 bases; bases with no gene match: 4. CDR1 is SGHRS and CDR2 is YFSETQ in the germline V gene. The CDR3 totals 13 residues.

This clone showed up just once. The chain carries TRBV19 and TRBJ2-1; 7 nucleotides align to TRBD2. The CDR3 is 15 residues long. Trimming removed 3 bases from V and 4 bases from J; junction bases left unmatched: 6. CDR1 is LNHDA, CDR2 SQIVND, per germline (reference sequence). DNA for the CDR3: TGTGCCAGTAGTATCTCGCTAGCGGTTTACAATGAGCAGTTCTTC. This translates into CASSISLAVYNEQFF.

The chain has TRBV5-4 and TRBJ1-2; 9 bases map to TRBD1. The CDR3 is made up of 14 amino acids. The V and J ends lost 3 bases and 5 bases, in that order; junction bases with no gene match: 5. Germline CDR1 SGHNT, CDR2 YYREEE (reference sequence). The CDR3 spells CASSSTGTGYGYTF. Here the CDR3 DNA reads TGTGCCAGCAGCTCAACGGGGACAGGGTATGGCTACACCTTC.

CDR3 coding DNA: TGCGCCAGCAGCCCCCCAGACTCCAATGAGCAGTTCTTC. This codes for CASSPPDSNEQFF. The chain combines TRBV5-1 with TRBJ2-1, with no clear D. V lost 4 bases to trimming and J lost 6 bases, with 11 bases between them. Germline CDR1 is SGHRS and CDR2 is YFSETQ. This CDR3 region has 13 residues.

This clone has just one count. This chain uses TRBV10-3 with TRBJ1-1; 9 bases agree with TRBD1. V trimming: 8 bases; J trimming: 4 bases; junction bases outside the gene matches: 11. Germline CDR1 reads ENHRY; CDR2 reads SYGVKD. The CDR3 loop spans 15 amino acids. The CDR3 coding sequence is TGTGCCATCGGAAGAGGGGGGACAGGGACCACTGAAGCTTTCTTT. This sequence encodes CAIGRGGTGTTEAFF.